The next 26 T cell receptor beta chains were all read from a single sample in a study of blood T cell repertoires in COVID-19. TCRdb keeps only in-frame clones here, not all; method: immunoSEQ multiplex PCR. This sample has over 85,000 clones; 70% to 80% occur once, and the top ten carry about 24%. Sequenced: peripheral blood. Receptors were obtained from a man aged 65 to 85 with acute or convalescent COVID-19.

The chain has TRBV28 and TRBJ2-7, with D possibly TRBD1 on 6 matching bases. Between the trimmed V and J ends, which lost 5 bases and 1 base, there was a span of 18 bases. The CDR3 is 16 amino acids. Germline V CDR1 and CDR2: MDHEN, SYDVKM. DNA for the CDR3: TGTGCCAGCAGTGTTCCCGGGACACGGGATTCCTACGAGCAGTACTTC. Translated, it gives CASSVPGTRDSYEQYF.

The gene calls are TRBV10-3 and TRBJ2-7, with TRBD1 as a possible D gene (6 bases). In germline, CDR1 is ENHRY, CDR2 SYGVKD. Trimming removed 2 bases from V and 3 bases from J, with 14 bases in between. CDR3 length equals 15 residues. The CDR3 region is CAISEGGRGYYEQYF. CDR3 DNA sequence: TGTGCCATCAGTGAGGGGGGCAGGGGCTACTACGAGCAGTACTTC.

The V gene is TRBV5-5, the J gene TRBJ2-7, with TRBD1 identical over 7 bases. CDR1 SGHKS and CDR2 YYEKEE come from the germline V gene (reference sequence). The J segment lost 4 bases and the V segment lost 4 bases, leaving 11 bases of the junction unmatched. This CDR3 has 15 residues. This CDR3 reads CASSPPPGGPYEQYF. CDR3 DNA sequence: TGTGCCAGCAGCCCTCCGCCAGGGGGTCCGTACGAGCAGTACTTC.

The chain employs TRBV5-6 and TRBJ1-5; D might be TRBD1 (6 bases). The CDR3 totals 14 residues. Trimming cost V 4 bases and J 7 bases, with 15 bases left between them. CDR1 is SGHDT and CDR2 is YYEEEE in the germline V gene. The CDR3 DNA reads TGTGCCAGCAGCACGGCGCGAGGGGGACAGCCCCAGCATTTT. It specifies CASSTARGGQPQHF.

The genes are TRBV6-5 and TRBJ1-6; 9 positions agree with TRBD1. The CDR3 has 14 amino acids. The ends lost 9 bases at V and 14 bases at J; junction bases unmatched: 14. Germline V gene sequence: CDR1 MNHEY, CDR2 SVGAGI. CDR3 sequence: CARGRGQGMGTLHF. The CDR3 nucleotides read TGTGCCAGGGGACGGGGACAGGGTATGGGGACCCTCCACTTT.

The rearrangement uses TRBV11-2 and TRBJ2-1, with 9 positions matching TRBD2. The CDR3 runs 15 residues. CDR1 is SGHAT, CDR2 FQNNGV, per germline. Trimming cost V 3 bases and J 6 bases; bases outside gene matches: 6. For the CDR3, the DNA is TGTGCCAGCAGCTTTGGAGCGGGAGGATTCAATGAGCAGTTCTTC. It codes for CASSFGAGGFNEQFF.

V is TRBV6-2 or TRBV6-3 and J is TRBJ2-7, with TRBD2 identical over 10 bases. The CDR3 spans 15 residues. V gave up 2 bases and J gave up 3 bases; unmatched junction bases: 4. The germline V gene encodes CDR1 MNHEY and CDR2 SVGEGT. CDR3 in DNA: TGTGCCAGCAGTTACGGGACTAGCGATTACTACGAGCAGTACTTC. It encodes CASSYGTSDYYEQYF.

The rearrangement joins TRBV5-1 to TRBJ2-2; 9 bases line up with TRBD1. The CDR3 has 16 residues. The V gene end was trimmed by 3 bases and the J gene end by 0 bases; junction bases not matched to a gene: 3. CDR1 is SGHRS, CDR2 YFSETQ, per germline. CDR3: CASSSGTGTNTGELFF. In DNA form, the CDR3 reads TGCGCCAGCAGCTCTGGGACAGGGACGAACACCGGGGAGCTGTTTTTT. The whole variable domain, filled in from reference TRBV5-1 and TRBJ2-2, reads KAGVTQTPRYLIKTRGQQVTLSCSPISGHRSVSWYQQTPGQGLQFLFEYFSETQRNKGNFPGRFSGRQFSNSRSEMNVSTLELGDSALYLCASSSGTGTNTGELFFGEGSRLTVL.

This clone was seen a few times. The chain combines TRBV11-3 with TRBJ2-2; D might be TRBD2 (5 bases). V lost 0 bases and J lost 7, with 12 bases in between. In germline, CDR1 is SGHNT, CDR2 YENEEA. The CDR3 sequence is 15 residues long. The CDR3 DNA sequence: TGTGCCAGCAGCTTAGAGGCGGGTAACGGCGGGGAGCTGTTTTTT. It encodes CASSLEAGNGGELFF. The full variable domain, its missing parts supplied by reference TRBV11-3 and TRBJ2-2, is EAGVVQSPRYKIIEKKQPVAFWCNPISGHNTLYWYLQNLGQGPELLIRYENEEAVDDSQLPKDRFSAERLKGVDSTLKIQPAELGDSAVYLCASSLEAGNGGELFFGEGSRLTVL.

The genes are TRBV24-1 and TRBJ2-5, with TRBD2 matching 9 bases. V shed 5 bases and J 5 bases; nucleotides not matched to a gene: 11. The CDR3 extends over 16 amino acids. The germline V gene has CDR1 KGHDR and CDR2 SFDVKD. CDR3 region: CATSAGLAGAWETQYF. CDR3 nucleotide sequence: TGTGCCACCAGTGCCGGCTTAGCGGGGGCTTGGGAGACCCAGTACTTC.

The V call is TRBV28, the J call TRBJ2-1; 12 bases agree with TRBD2. Germline CDR1 and CDR2: MDHEN and SYDVKM. The trim removed 6 bases at V and 7 bases at J, leaving 4 bases unmatched. The CDR3 extends over 14 amino acids. CDR3 nucleotides: TGTGCCAGCAGACTAGCGGGAGGAGGTAATGAGCAGTTCTTC. Its protein product is CASRLAGGGNEQFF.

This chain uses TRBV29-1 with TRBJ1-1; weak D call: TRBD1 (6 bases). The CDR3 covers 14 residues. Trimming left V 4 bases short and J 2 bases short, with 14 bases between. Germline CDR1 SQVTM, CDR2 ANQGSEA. CDR3 nucleotides: TGCAGCGTTGGCCATTCCGGGACAAACACTGAAGCTTTCTTT. As protein: CSVGHSGTNTEAFF.

This rearrangement joins TRBV6-5 to TRBJ1-2, with a weak D call TRBD1 (6 bases). The CDR3 totals 16 residues. Per the germline V gene, CDR1 is MNHEY and CDR2 is SVGAGI. V shed 0 bases and J shed 4 bases, with 15 bases lying between them. The CDR3 DNA sequence: TGTGCCAGCAGTTACTCAAGGTCAGGGGAAGTCTATGGCTACACCTTC. This encodes CASSYSRSGEVYGYTF.

The V and J genes are TRBV19 and TRBJ1-5, with D possibly being TRBD1 (5 bases). V was shortened by 5 bases and J by 0 bases, with 11 bases between the two germline ends. Germline V gene sequence: CDR1 LNHDA, CDR2 SQIVND (reference sequence). The CDR3 has 15 residues. For the CDR3, the DNA is TGTGCCAGTAGTCCAAGACAGCATAGCAATCAGCCCCAGCATTTT. Its protein product is CASSPRQHSNQPQHF.

CDR3 coding DNA: TGTGCCACCAACGGGGCGGGAGGTGGAGATGAGCAGTTCTTC. It yields the protein CATNGAGGGDEQFF. V is TRBV6-5 and J is TRBJ2-1; 8 nucleotides match TRBD2. Germline assignment: CDR1 MNHEY and CDR2 SVGAGI. The V and J ends lost 10 bases and 8 bases, in that order; junction bases with no gene match: 13. This CDR3 has 14 amino acids.

This clone appeared a single time. The J gene is TRBJ1-3, the V gene TRBV15; no definite D call. CDR1 and CDR2 (germline): LNHNV, YYDKDF (reference sequence). The CDR3 consists of 16 residues. Deletions cut 5 bases from V and 0 bases from J, with 14 bases between. This chain's CDR3 is CATSPQGRLSGNTIYF. Here the CDR3 DNA reads TGTGCCACCAGCCCTCAAGGGAGGCTCTCTGGAAACACCATATATTTT.

V usage is TRBV2 and J usage is TRBJ2-5; 13 bases align to TRBD2. Germline trimming cut 4 bases from V and 4 bases from J; bases unmatched to any gene: 9. Germline V gene data show CDR1 as SNHLY and CDR2 as FYNNEI. CDR3 length: 17 amino acids. CDR3 coding DNA: TGTGCCAGCAGTGGACCCGGGACTAGCGGGACCTTAGAGACCCAGTACTTC. It yields the protein CASSGPGTSGTLETQYF. Using reference TRBV2 and TRBJ2-5 for the parts outside the CDR3, the full variable domain is EPEVTQTPSHQVTQMGQEVILRCVPISNHLYFYWYRQILGQKVEFLVSFYNNEISEKSEIFDDQFSVERPDGSNFTLKIRSTKLEDSAMYFCASSGPGTSGTLETQYFGPGTRLLVL.

The rearrangement links TRBV4-1 to TRBJ2-5; TRBD2 agrees at 13 bases. From germline, CDR1 is MGHRA and CDR2 YSYEKL. Trimming took 7 bases from V and 4 from J; bases not matched to a gene: 6. The CDR3 totals 15 residues. The CDR3 is CASTLTSGRPETQYF. The CDR3 DNA reads as TGCGCCAGCACGTTGACTAGCGGGAGGCCAGAGACCCAGTACTTC.

The CDR3 region is CASTEGQFKLSYNSPLHF. CDR3 sequence (DNA): TGTGCCAGCACAGAAGGACAATTTAAACTCTCCTATAATTCACCCCTCCACTTT. The V gene is TRBV6-8, the J gene TRBJ1-6; possibly TRBD1 for D (5 bases). Germline V gene sequence: CDR1 MNHGY, CDR2 SAAAGT. This CDR3 is 18 amino acids long. V gave up 7 bases and J gave up 0 bases, with 19 bases separating them.

In its sample, this clone was seen a few times. The chain employs TRBV12-3 or TRBV12-4 and TRBJ2-7, with unresolved D. The CDR3 length is 12 residues. Trimming left V 8 bases short and J 6 bases short, with 14 bases between. The CDR3 DNA follows: TGTGCCAGCGGTGCTAGGCCCTCCGAGCAGTACTTC. Protein: CASGARPSEQYF.

The chain joins TRBV19 to TRBJ2-7; D is unclear. Germline V CDR1 and CDR2: LNHDA, SQIVND (reference sequence). CDR3 length equals 15 residues. V was cut by 1 base and J by 6 bases, with 16 bases left in between. CDR3 nucleotide sequence: TGTGCCAGTAGTATAGGATCCGGGTCCATCCTCGAGCAGTACTTC. This gives the protein CASSIGSGSILEQYF. The variable domain in full, with the rest retrieved from reference TRBV19 and TRBJ2-7, is DGGITQSPKYLFRKEGQNVTLSCEQNLNHDAMYWYRQDPGQGLRLIYYSQIVNDFQKGDIAEGYSVSREKKESFPLTVTSAQKNPTAFYLCASSIGSGSILEQYFGPGTRLTVT.

The genes are TRBV28 and TRBJ1-2; D unclear. The germline V gene encodes CDR1 MDHEN and CDR2 SYDVKM. The CDR3 has 15 amino acids. Trimming shortened V by 2 bases and J by 0 bases, and 10 bases separated the two germline ends. This CDR3 is CASSLISGTNYGYTF. The CDR3 DNA reads as TGTGCCAGCAGTTTAATTTCCGGGACTAACTATGGCTACACCTTC.

The chain recombines TRBV7-2 with TRBJ1-4; maybe TRBD1 (5 bases). From germline, CDR1 is SGHTA and CDR2 FQGNSA. This CDR3 has 15 amino acids. The V gene lost 5 bases and the J gene lost 8 bases, with 18 bases spanning the gap. As DNA, the CDR3 is TGTGCCAGCAGCGCTATGCCCGGGGGGAAAGAAAAACTGTTTTTT. The encoded protein is CASSAMPGGKEKLFF. The full variable domain, its missing parts supplied by reference TRBV7-2 and TRBJ1-4, is GAGVSQSPSNKVTEKGKDVELRCDPISGHTALYWYRQSLGQGLEFLIYFQGNSAPDKSGLPSDRFSAERTGGSVSTLTIQRTQQEDSAVYLCASSAMPGGKEKLFFGSGTQLSVL.

The V call is TRBV6-1, the J call TRBJ2-3; 9 nucleotides agree with TRBD2. CDR1 and CDR2 (germline): MNHNS, SASEGT. V shed 10 bases and J 3 bases; nucleotides not matched to a gene: 11. CDR3 length: 15 amino acids. The chain's CDR3 is CATGFAGGGTDTQYF. CDR3 nucleotides: TGTGCCACGGGGTTCGCGGGAGGGGGTACAGATACGCAGTATTTT.

The V gene is TRBV7-2, the J gene TRBJ2-4, with 7 bases that match TRBD1. CDR1 and CDR2 (germline): SGHTA, FQGNSA. The CDR3 is made up of 16 amino acids. Unmatched junction bases numbered 8, after V lost 1 base and J lost 5 bases. CDR3 protein: CASSLVATGHQNIQYF. As DNA, the CDR3 is TGTGCCAGCAGCTTAGTCGCGACAGGGCACCAAAACATTCAGTACTTC.

The J gene is TRBJ2-1, the V gene TRBV5-4, with a weak D call TRBD2 (6 bases). The CDR3 extends over 17 amino acids. The V gene lost 5 bases and the J gene lost 5 bases, with 23 bases spanning the gap. The germline gives CDR1 SGHNT, CDR2 YYREEE (reference sequence). DNA of the CDR3: TGTGCCAGCAGTCCCGCGGGATCGAATCCATCCCACAATGAGCAGTTCTTC. Amino acid sequence: CASSPAGSNPSHNEQFF.